The present T cell receptor beta chain was sequenced within a study of technical replicates of blood from a few donors. Produced via immunoSEQ multiplex PCR; TCRdb's table is partial and in-frame only. This table has around 76,000 clones, approximately 97% appearing once. CDR1 is SNHLY and CDR2 is FYNNEI in the germline V gene. This CDR3 has 15 amino acids. Trimming stripped 6 bases from V and 1 base from J, with 12 bases between. Sequencing was done on a sample of T cells isolated from PBMCs. V gene TRBV2 combines with J gene TRBJ2-2; D gene unclear. This TCR derives from a human donor in good health. CDR3 loop: CASSDLGENTGELFF. DNA of the CDR3: TGTGCCAGCAGCGACCTCGGAGAGAACACCGGGGAGCTGTTTTTT. The whole variable domain, remainder taken from reference TRBV2 and TRBJ2-2, is EPEVTQTPSHQVTQMGQEVILRCVPISNHLYFYWYRQILGQKVEFLVSFYNNEISEKSEIFDDQFSVERPDGSNFTLKIRSTKLEDSAMYFCASSDLGENTGELFFGEGSRLTVL.